This T cell receptor beta chain is from a study of radiotherapy plus CTLA-4 blockade in lung cancer. The assay was immunoSEQ multiplex PCR, and TCRdb's table has in-frame clones only and misses some. This sample has about 73,000 clones, with about nine tenths found just once. The germline V gene has CDR1 SEHNR and CDR2 FQNEAQ (reference sequence). This CDR3 is built from 15 residues. Trimming took 3 bases from V and 0 from J, leaving 11 bases between them. This TCR was sampled from a human donor with non-small cell lung cancer that progressed on radiotherapy plus ipilimumab. J is TRBJ1-1 and V is TRBV7-9; tentatively, D is TRBD1 (5 bases). The sequenced sample was peripheral blood, obtained from a patient treated with radiotherapy plus ipilimumab. CDR3 sequence reads: CASSFPGLMNTEAFF. CDR3 DNA sequence: TGTGCCAGCAGCTTTCCGGGACTGATGAACACTGAAGCTTTCTTT.